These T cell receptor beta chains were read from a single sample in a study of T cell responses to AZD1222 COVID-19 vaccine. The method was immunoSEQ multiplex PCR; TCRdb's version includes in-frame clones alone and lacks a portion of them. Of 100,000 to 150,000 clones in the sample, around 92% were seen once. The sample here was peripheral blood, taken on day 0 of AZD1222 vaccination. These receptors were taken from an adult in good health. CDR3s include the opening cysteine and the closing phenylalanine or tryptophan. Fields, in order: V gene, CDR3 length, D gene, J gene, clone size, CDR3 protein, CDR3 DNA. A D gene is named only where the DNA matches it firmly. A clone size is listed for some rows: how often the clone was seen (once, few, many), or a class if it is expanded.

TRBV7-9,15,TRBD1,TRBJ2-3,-,CASSPRQGSTDTQYF,TGTGCCAGCAGCCCCAGACAGGGTAGCACAGATACGCAGTATTTT
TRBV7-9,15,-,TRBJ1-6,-,CASSLDSLAGSPLHF,TGTGCCAGCAGCTTAGATTCGCTGGCGGGTTCACCCCTCCACTTT
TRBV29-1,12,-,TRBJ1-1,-,CSVERGAAEAFF,TGCAGCGTTGAACGGGGGGCAGCTGAAGCTTTCTTT
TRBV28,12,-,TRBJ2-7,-,CASSRGTYEQYF,TGTGCCAGCTCAAGGGGGACTTACGAGCAGTACTTC
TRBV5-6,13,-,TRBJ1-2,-,CASSLYGSYGYTF,TGTGCCAGCAGCTTGTACGGATCGTATGGCTACACCTTC
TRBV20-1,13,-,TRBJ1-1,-,CSASKTMNTEAFF,TGCAGTGCTAGTAAAACCATGAACACTGAAGCTTTCTTT
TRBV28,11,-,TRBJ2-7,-,CASSAGYEQYF,TGTGCCAGCAGTGCGGGCTACGAGCAGTACTTC
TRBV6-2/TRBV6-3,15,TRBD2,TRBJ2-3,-,CASSSLAGNTDTQYF,TGTGCCAGCAGTTCCCTAGCGGGGAACACAGATACGCAGTATTTT
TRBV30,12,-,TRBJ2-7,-,CAWRQGGYEQYF,TGTGCCTGGAGGCAGGGGGGCTACGAGCAGTACTTC
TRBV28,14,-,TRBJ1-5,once,CASSLGGSNQPQHF,TGTGCCAGCAGTTTGGGCGGTAGCAATCAGCCCCAGCATTTT
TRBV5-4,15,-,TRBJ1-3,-,CASSAGVLSGNTIYF,TGTGCCAGCAGCGCAGGGGTTCTCTCTGGAAACACCATATATTTT
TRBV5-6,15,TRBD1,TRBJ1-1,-,CASSFEDRGRTEAFF,TGTGCCAGCAGCTTCGAGGACAGGGGAAGGACTGAAGCTTTCTTT
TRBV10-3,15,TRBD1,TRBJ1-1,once,CAISETGQGGTEAFF,TGTGCCATCAGTGAGACAGGACAGGGCGGCACTGAAGCTTTCTTT
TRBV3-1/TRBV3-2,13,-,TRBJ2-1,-,CASSQVTANEQFF,TGTGCCAGCAGCCAAGTGACAGCCAATGAGCAGTTCTTC
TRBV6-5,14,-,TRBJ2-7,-,CASMVSGEVYEQYF,TGTGCCAGCATGGTTTCCGGGGAAGTGTACGAGCAGTACTTC
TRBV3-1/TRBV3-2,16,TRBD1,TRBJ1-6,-,CASSPYAQGETSPLHF,TGTGCCAGCAGCCCGTATGCCCAGGGGGAGACTTCACCCCTCCACTTT
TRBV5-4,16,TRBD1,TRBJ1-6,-,CASSLEAGGRNSPLHF,TGTGCCAGCAGCTTGGAGGCAGGGGGACGGAATTCACCCCTCCACTTT
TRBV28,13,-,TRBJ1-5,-,CASHTLPSRPQHF,TGTGCCAGCCATACCCTCCCCAGTCGGCCCCAGCATTTT
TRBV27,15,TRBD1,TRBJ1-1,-,CASSSWTGRVTEAFF,TGTGCCAGCAGTTCATGGACAGGTAGAGTCACTGAAGCTTTCTTT
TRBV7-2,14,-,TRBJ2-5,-,CASSLARYQETQYF,TGTGCCAGCAGCTTAGCCAGGTACCAAGAGACCCAGTACTTC
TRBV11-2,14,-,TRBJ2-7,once,CASSHYSDPSQQYF,TGTGCCAGCAGCCACTACTCGGACCCTTCTCAGCAGTACTTC
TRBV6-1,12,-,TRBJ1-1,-,CASAGAGTEAFF,TGTGCCAGCGCGGGGGCGGGAACTGAAGCTTTCTTT
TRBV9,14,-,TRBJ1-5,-,CASSVGRAGRPQHF,TGTGCCAGCAGCGTAGGGAGGGCGGGAAGACCCCAGCATTTT
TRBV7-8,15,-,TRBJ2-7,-,CASSPTAGSPYEQYF,TGTGCCAGCAGCCCCACGGCGGGAAGCCCCTACGAGCAGTACTTC
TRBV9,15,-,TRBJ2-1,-,CASSVITSAAYEQFF,TGTGCCAGCAGCGTTATTACTAGTGCCGCCTATGAGCAGTTCTTC
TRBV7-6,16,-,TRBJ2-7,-,CASSLAGRGGSYEQYF,TGTGCCAGCAGCTTAGCGGGCAGGGGCGGCTCCTACGAGCAGTACTTC
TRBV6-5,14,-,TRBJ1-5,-,CASSGTAFNQPQHF,TGTGCCAGCAGCGGGACCGCTTTCAATCAGCCCCAGCATTTT
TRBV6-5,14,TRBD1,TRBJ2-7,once,CASTPWDRRYEQYF,TGTGCCAGCACCCCTTGGGACAGACGGTACGAGCAGTACTTC
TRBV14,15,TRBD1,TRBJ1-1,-,CASSPGQGWGTEAFF,TGTGCCAGCAGCCCCGGACAGGGGTGGGGCACTGAAGCTTTCTTT
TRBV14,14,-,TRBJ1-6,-,CASSQDGRNSPLHF,TGTGCCAGCAGCCAAGACGGACGGAATTCACCCCTCCACTTT
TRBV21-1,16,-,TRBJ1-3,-,CASSDRDTGAFDTIYF,TGTGCCAGCAGCGACCGGGACACCGGGGCTTTCGACACCATATATTTT
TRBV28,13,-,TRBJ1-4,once,CASDGIRDEKLFF,TGTGCCAGCGACGGGATCAGGGATGAAAAACTGTTTTTT
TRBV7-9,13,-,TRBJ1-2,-,CASSLTSNYGYTF,TGTGCCAGCAGCTTGACCTCTAACTATGGCTACACCTTC
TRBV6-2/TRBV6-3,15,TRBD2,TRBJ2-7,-,CASSYFRTSGDEQYF,TGTGCCAGCAGTTACTTTAGGACTAGCGGGGACGAGCAGTACTTC
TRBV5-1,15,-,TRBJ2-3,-,CASSLLGFSTDTQYF,TGCGCCAGCAGCCTTCTAGGGTTTAGCACAGATACGCAGTATTTT
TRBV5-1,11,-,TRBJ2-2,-,CASNLDGELFF,TGCGCCAGCAATCTGGACGGGGAGCTGTTTTTT
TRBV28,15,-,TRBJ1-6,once,CASSLVGVHNSPLHF,TGTGCCAGCAGTTTAGTAGGGGTTCATAATTCACCCCTCCACTTT
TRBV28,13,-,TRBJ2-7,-,CASSSPHSYEQYF,TGTGCCAGCAGTTCCCCCCATTCCTACGAGCAGTACTTC